These T cell receptor beta chains were read from a single sample in a study of blood T cell repertoires in COVID-19. TCRdb's copy holds only in-frame clones and misses some; the assay was immunoSEQ multiplex PCR. Here the sample spans some 490,000 clones, around nine tenths being singletons. The sequencing input was PBMCs or T cells enriched from blood (not recorded which). All receptors derive from a woman in her sixties who had recovered from COVID-19. Each CDR3 is given with its conserved first and last residue. D genes are given only for firm matches. Rows may omit the clone size; those that give it use once, few, many or a size class.

j_call: TRBJ2-7; v_call: TRBV2; clone_size: -; d_call: TRBD1; cdr3_aa: CASSPDRGGYEQYF; cdr3_nt: TGTGCCAGCAGCCCGGACAGGGGCGGCTACGAGCAGTACTTC
j_call: TRBJ2-5; v_call: TRBV29-1; clone_size: -; d_call: -; cdr3_aa: CSVFMGGGETQYF; cdr3_nt: TGCAGCGTTTTCATGGGGGGTGGAGAGACCCAGTACTTC
j_call: TRBJ1-1; v_call: TRBV12-3/TRBV12-4; clone_size: -; d_call: -; cdr3_aa: CASSSLGGTEAFF; cdr3_nt: TGTGCCAGCAGTTCCCTGGGAGGCACTGAAGCTTTCTTT
j_call: TRBJ2-5; v_call: TRBV24-1; clone_size: -; d_call: -; cdr3_aa: CATRGVGGQETQYF; cdr3_nt: TGTGCCACCAGGGGGGTGGGAGGCCAAGAGACCCAGTACTTC
j_call: TRBJ1-3; v_call: TRBV7-2; clone_size: -; d_call: -; cdr3_aa: CASSKGVAGGNTIYF; cdr3_nt: TGTGCCAGCAGCAAAGGTGTGGCAGGTGGAAACACCATATATTTT
j_call: TRBJ1-1; v_call: TRBV3-1/TRBV3-2; clone_size: many; d_call: TRBD1; cdr3_aa: CASSPSDRGRETEAFF; cdr3_nt: TGTGCCAGCAGCCCGTCCGACAGGGGCCGGGAAACTGAAGCTTTCTTT
j_call: TRBJ1-1; v_call: TRBV19; clone_size: -; d_call: -; cdr3_aa: CASSQWNTEAFF; cdr3_nt: TGTGCCAGTAGTCAATGGAACACTGAAGCTTTCTTT
j_call: TRBJ2-3; v_call: TRBV9; clone_size: -; d_call: TRBD2; cdr3_aa: CASSVGGGIDTQYF; cdr3_nt: TGTGCCAGCAGCGTCGGGGGAGGGATCGATACGCAGTATTTT
j_call: TRBJ2-1; v_call: TRBV4-1; clone_size: -; d_call: TRBD1; cdr3_aa: CASSQDGQGYNEQFF; cdr3_nt: TGCGCCAGCAGCCAAGATGGACAGGGATACAATGAGCAGTTCTTC
j_call: TRBJ1-5; v_call: TRBV6-2/TRBV6-3; clone_size: -; d_call: -; cdr3_aa: CASSYSGRTTPQHF; cdr3_nt: TGTGCCAGCAGTTACTCAGGCAGGACAACGCCCCAGCATTTT
j_call: TRBJ2-2; v_call: TRBV30; clone_size: -; d_call: TRBD1; cdr3_aa: CAWSEKGGYTGELFF; cdr3_nt: TGTGCCTGGTCCGAGAAAGGGGGCTACACCGGGGAGCTGTTTTTT
j_call: TRBJ1-5; v_call: TRBV27; clone_size: -; d_call: -; cdr3_aa: CASSPYSKISNQPQHF; cdr3_nt: TGTGCCAGCAGTCCATACTCTAAAATCAGCAATCAGCCCCAGCATTTT
j_call: TRBJ2-2; v_call: TRBV5-1; clone_size: -; d_call: TRBD1; cdr3_aa: CASSLAGGRNTGELFF; cdr3_nt: TGCGCCAGCAGCTTGGCAGGGGGTCGGAACACCGGGGAGCTGTTTTTT
j_call: TRBJ2-2; v_call: TRBV3-1/TRBV3-2; clone_size: -; d_call: -; cdr3_aa: CASSQQARLTGELFF; cdr3_nt: TGTGCCAGCAGCCAACAGGCCCGTCTCACCGGGGAGCTGTTTTTT
j_call: TRBJ2-1; v_call: TRBV11-2; clone_size: -; d_call: TRBD2; cdr3_aa: CASSWGLAGGHNEQFF; cdr3_nt: TGTGCCAGCAGCTGGGGACTAGCGGGGGGCCACAATGAGCAGTTCTTC
j_call: TRBJ2-3; v_call: TRBV18; clone_size: -; d_call: TRBD1; cdr3_aa: CASRGTVAPSGTDTQYF; cdr3_nt: TGTGCCAGCCGTGGGACAGTGGCTCCCTCGGGCACAGATACGCAGTATTTT
j_call: TRBJ2-5; v_call: TRBV4-1; clone_size: -; d_call: TRBD2; cdr3_aa: CASSQVGLAPKETQYF; cdr3_nt: TGCGCCAGCAGCCAAGTGGGACTAGCCCCGAAGGAGACCCAGTACTTC
j_call: TRBJ2-3; v_call: TRBV7-6; clone_size: -; d_call: TRBD2; cdr3_aa: CASSLSSGEVTDTQYF; cdr3_nt: TGTGCCAGCAGCTTATCCAGCGGGGAGGTCACAGATACGCAGTATTTT
j_call: TRBJ2-1; v_call: TRBV18; clone_size: -; d_call: -; cdr3_aa: CASSRTGVNEQFF; cdr3_nt: TGTGCCAGCTCAAGGACGGGGGTTAATGAGCAGTTCTTC
j_call: TRBJ2-7; v_call: TRBV4-1; clone_size: -; d_call: -; cdr3_aa: CASSQVAGTSSYEQYF; cdr3_nt: TGCGCCAGCAGCCAAGTTGCAGGCACTTCCTCCTACGAGCAGTACTTC
j_call: TRBJ2-5; v_call: TRBV19; clone_size: -; d_call: TRBD2; cdr3_aa: CASGLGETQYF; cdr3_nt: TGTGCCAGCGGACTAGGGGAGACCCAGTACTTC
j_call: TRBJ1-1; v_call: TRBV4-1; clone_size: -; d_call: -; cdr3_aa: CASSQDQGRTEAFF; cdr3_nt: TGCGCCAGCAGCCAAGATCAGGGGCGCACTGAAGCTTTCTTT
j_call: TRBJ2-5; v_call: TRBV7-6; clone_size: -; d_call: -; cdr3_aa: CASSFTPQETQYF; cdr3_nt: TGTGCCAGCAGCTTTACTCCCCAAGAGACCCAGTACTTC
j_call: TRBJ1-1; v_call: TRBV5-5; clone_size: -; d_call: -; cdr3_aa: CASSWGQNTEAFF; cdr3_nt: TGTGCCAGCAGCTGGGGACAGAACACTGAAGCTTTCTTT
j_call: TRBJ1-5; v_call: TRBV5-6; clone_size: -; d_call: TRBD1; cdr3_aa: CASSLALTGGFEPQHF; cdr3_nt: TGTGCCAGCAGCTTGGCCCTTACAGGGGGGTTTGAGCCCCAGCATTTT
j_call: TRBJ2-3; v_call: TRBV10-1; clone_size: -; d_call: TRBD2; cdr3_aa: CASSVLAGSTDTQYF; cdr3_nt: TGCGCCAGCAGTGTGCTAGCGGGGAGCACAGATACGCAGTATTTT
j_call: TRBJ1-2; v_call: TRBV4-1; clone_size: few; d_call: TRBD1; cdr3_aa: CASSQDFQGGAGGGYTF; cdr3_nt: TGCGCCAGCAGCCAAGATTTCCAGGGGGGCGCAGGAGGTGGCTACACCTTC
j_call: TRBJ1-1; v_call: TRBV19; clone_size: once; d_call: -; cdr3_aa: CASRDLGSTEAFF; cdr3_nt: TGTGCCAGTAGGGACTTGGGGAGCACTGAAGCTTTCTTT
j_call: TRBJ2-3; v_call: TRBV7-7; clone_size: -; d_call: -; cdr3_aa: CASSPTGLGPTDTQYF; cdr3_nt: TGTGCTAGCAGCCCAACAGGGCTAGGACCCACAGATACGCAGTATTTT
j_call: TRBJ2-4; v_call: TRBV5-1; clone_size: -; d_call: -; cdr3_aa: CASSPPAGAQNIQYF; cdr3_nt: TGCGCCAGCAGCCCCCCGGCGGGGGCCCAAAACATTCAGTACTTC
j_call: TRBJ1-3; v_call: TRBV7-2; clone_size: -; d_call: TRBD1; cdr3_aa: CASSLVRSGQGSGNTIYF; cdr3_nt: TGTGCCAGCAGCTTAGTAAGGTCGGGACAGGGCTCTGGAAACACCATATATTTT
j_call: TRBJ2-2; v_call: TRBV5-5; clone_size: -; d_call: TRBD1; cdr3_aa: CASSFGPGQGDTGELFF; cdr3_nt: TGTGCCAGCAGCTTTGGACCGGGACAGGGAGACACCGGGGAGCTGTTTTTT
j_call: TRBJ1-5; v_call: TRBV6-5; clone_size: -; d_call: -; cdr3_aa: CASQVYSNQPQHF; cdr3_nt: TGTGCCAGCCAGGTTTATAGCAATCAGCCCCAGCATTTT
j_call: TRBJ1-3; v_call: TRBV7-2; clone_size: -; d_call: TRBD1; cdr3_aa: CASSLTQGASGNTIYF; cdr3_nt: TGTGCCAGCAGCCTCACACAGGGGGCAAGCGGAAACACCATATATTTT
j_call: TRBJ1-3; v_call: TRBV24-1; clone_size: -; d_call: -; cdr3_aa: CATSDPGDTIYF; cdr3_nt: TGTGCCACCAGTGATCCCGGAGACACCATATATTTT
j_call: TRBJ1-3; v_call: TRBV6-1; clone_size: -; d_call: TRBD1; cdr3_aa: CASSEGQGGNTIYF; cdr3_nt: TGTGCCAGCAGTGAGGGACAGGGGGGAAACACCATATATTTT
j_call: TRBJ1-3; v_call: TRBV18; clone_size: -; d_call: -; cdr3_aa: CASSPRDGKNTIYF; cdr3_nt: TGTGCCAGCTCACCGCGGGACGGTAAAAACACCATATATTTT
j_call: TRBJ2-6; v_call: TRBV27; clone_size: -; d_call: -; cdr3_aa: CASSLLSAGANVLTF; cdr3_nt: TGTGCCAGCAGTTTACTGTCCGCTGGGGCCAACGTCCTGACTTTC
j_call: TRBJ1-6; v_call: TRBV6-5; clone_size: -; d_call: -; cdr3_aa: CASQNLIGYNSPLHF; cdr3_nt: TGTGCCAGCCAAAACCTAATCGGGTATAATTCACCCCTCCACTTT
j_call: TRBJ1-6; v_call: TRBV7-9; clone_size: -; d_call: TRBD1; cdr3_aa: CASSPTGQHNSPLHF; cdr3_nt: TGTGCCAGCAGCCCAACGGGACAGCACAATTCACCCCTCCACTTT
j_call: TRBJ1-2; v_call: TRBV6-1; clone_size: -; d_call: TRBD1; cdr3_aa: CASSEVVTGVTGYTF; cdr3_nt: TGTGCCAGCAGTGAAGTAGTGACAGGGGTGACTGGCTACACCTTC
j_call: TRBJ1-5; v_call: TRBV19; clone_size: -; d_call: -; cdr3_aa: CASSPYQPQHF; cdr3_nt: TGTGCCAGTAGCCCTTATCAGCCCCAGCATTTT
j_call: TRBJ2-2; v_call: TRBV18; clone_size: -; d_call: -; cdr3_aa: CASSGRGPTGELFF; cdr3_nt: TGTGCCAGCTCAGGGAGAGGGCCCACCGGGGAGCTGTTTTTT
j_call: TRBJ2-7; v_call: TRBV5-5; clone_size: once; d_call: TRBD1; cdr3_aa: CASSSPPGQGINEQYF; cdr3_nt: TGTGCCAGCAGCTCACCGCCGGGACAGGGGATCAACGAGCAGTACTTC
j_call: TRBJ1-1; v_call: TRBV10-2; clone_size: many; d_call: -; cdr3_aa: CASLEAGATEAFF; cdr3_nt: TGCGCCAGCTTAGAAGCAGGGGCGACTGAAGCTTTCTTT
j_call: TRBJ2-3; v_call: TRBV18; clone_size: -; d_call: TRBD1; cdr3_aa: CASSSSGTGGTDTQYF; cdr3_nt: TGTGCCAGCTCATCCTCCGGGACAGGCGGGACAGATACGCAGTATTTT
j_call: TRBJ1-6; v_call: TRBV3-1/TRBV3-2; clone_size: -; d_call: TRBD1; cdr3_aa: CASSQVRPQGNSPLHF; cdr3_nt: TGTGCCAGCAGCCAAGTACGCCCACAGGGGAATTCACCCCTCCACTTT
j_call: TRBJ1-1; v_call: TRBV19; clone_size: -; d_call: -; cdr3_aa: CASSTQGLYTEAFF; cdr3_nt: TGTGCCAGTAGTACACAGGGATTGTACACTGAAGCTTTCTTT
j_call: TRBJ2-3; v_call: TRBV27; clone_size: -; d_call: -; cdr3_aa: CATNDRNTDTQYF; cdr3_nt: TGTGCCACCAACGACAGGAACACAGATACGCAGTATTTT
j_call: TRBJ2-5; v_call: TRBV28; clone_size: -; d_call: TRBD2; cdr3_aa: CASSYPRLGLAGGETQYF; cdr3_nt: TGTGCCAGCAGTTATCCCCGACTCGGACTAGCGGGGGGTGAGACCCAGTACTTC
j_call: TRBJ2-1; v_call: TRBV2; clone_size: -; d_call: TRBD2; cdr3_aa: CASSAERGGDGEQFF; cdr3_nt: TGTGCCAGCAGTGCCGAGCGGGGGGGCGATGGTGAGCAGTTCTTC
j_call: TRBJ1-1; v_call: TRBV7-2; clone_size: -; d_call: -; cdr3_aa: CASRGSRMNTEAFF; cdr3_nt: TGTGCCAGCAGAGGTTCCAGGATGAACACTGAAGCTTTCTTT
j_call: TRBJ1-1; v_call: TRBV24-1; clone_size: -; d_call: -; cdr3_aa: CATSDARGLGTEAFF; cdr3_nt: TGTGCCACCAGTGATGCAAGGGGATTAGGCACTGAAGCTTTCTTT
j_call: TRBJ1-6; v_call: TRBV5-4; clone_size: -; d_call: -; cdr3_aa: CASSIDPGSGSNSPLHF; cdr3_nt: TGTGCCAGCAGCATCGACCCCGGGTCCGGTTCTAATTCACCCCTCCACTTT
j_call: TRBJ2-3; v_call: TRBV24-1; clone_size: -; d_call: TRBD2; cdr3_aa: CATSGTSFTDTQYF; cdr3_nt: TGTGCCACCTCCGGGACTAGCTTCACAGATACGCAGTATTTT
j_call: TRBJ1-6; v_call: TRBV19; clone_size: few; d_call: -; cdr3_aa: CASSMTVGSPLHF; cdr3_nt: TGTGCCAGTAGTATGACAGTCGGTTCACCCCTCCACTTT
j_call: TRBJ2-7; v_call: TRBV27; clone_size: few; d_call: -; cdr3_aa: CASSLAGREQYF; cdr3_nt: TGTGCCAGCAGTTTAGCAGGGCGAGAGCAGTACTTC
j_call: TRBJ2-1; v_call: TRBV15; clone_size: -; d_call: TRBD2; cdr3_aa: CATSSDPGLAGNEQFF; cdr3_nt: TGTGCCACCAGCAGCGACCCGGGACTAGCGGGGAATGAGCAGTTCTTC